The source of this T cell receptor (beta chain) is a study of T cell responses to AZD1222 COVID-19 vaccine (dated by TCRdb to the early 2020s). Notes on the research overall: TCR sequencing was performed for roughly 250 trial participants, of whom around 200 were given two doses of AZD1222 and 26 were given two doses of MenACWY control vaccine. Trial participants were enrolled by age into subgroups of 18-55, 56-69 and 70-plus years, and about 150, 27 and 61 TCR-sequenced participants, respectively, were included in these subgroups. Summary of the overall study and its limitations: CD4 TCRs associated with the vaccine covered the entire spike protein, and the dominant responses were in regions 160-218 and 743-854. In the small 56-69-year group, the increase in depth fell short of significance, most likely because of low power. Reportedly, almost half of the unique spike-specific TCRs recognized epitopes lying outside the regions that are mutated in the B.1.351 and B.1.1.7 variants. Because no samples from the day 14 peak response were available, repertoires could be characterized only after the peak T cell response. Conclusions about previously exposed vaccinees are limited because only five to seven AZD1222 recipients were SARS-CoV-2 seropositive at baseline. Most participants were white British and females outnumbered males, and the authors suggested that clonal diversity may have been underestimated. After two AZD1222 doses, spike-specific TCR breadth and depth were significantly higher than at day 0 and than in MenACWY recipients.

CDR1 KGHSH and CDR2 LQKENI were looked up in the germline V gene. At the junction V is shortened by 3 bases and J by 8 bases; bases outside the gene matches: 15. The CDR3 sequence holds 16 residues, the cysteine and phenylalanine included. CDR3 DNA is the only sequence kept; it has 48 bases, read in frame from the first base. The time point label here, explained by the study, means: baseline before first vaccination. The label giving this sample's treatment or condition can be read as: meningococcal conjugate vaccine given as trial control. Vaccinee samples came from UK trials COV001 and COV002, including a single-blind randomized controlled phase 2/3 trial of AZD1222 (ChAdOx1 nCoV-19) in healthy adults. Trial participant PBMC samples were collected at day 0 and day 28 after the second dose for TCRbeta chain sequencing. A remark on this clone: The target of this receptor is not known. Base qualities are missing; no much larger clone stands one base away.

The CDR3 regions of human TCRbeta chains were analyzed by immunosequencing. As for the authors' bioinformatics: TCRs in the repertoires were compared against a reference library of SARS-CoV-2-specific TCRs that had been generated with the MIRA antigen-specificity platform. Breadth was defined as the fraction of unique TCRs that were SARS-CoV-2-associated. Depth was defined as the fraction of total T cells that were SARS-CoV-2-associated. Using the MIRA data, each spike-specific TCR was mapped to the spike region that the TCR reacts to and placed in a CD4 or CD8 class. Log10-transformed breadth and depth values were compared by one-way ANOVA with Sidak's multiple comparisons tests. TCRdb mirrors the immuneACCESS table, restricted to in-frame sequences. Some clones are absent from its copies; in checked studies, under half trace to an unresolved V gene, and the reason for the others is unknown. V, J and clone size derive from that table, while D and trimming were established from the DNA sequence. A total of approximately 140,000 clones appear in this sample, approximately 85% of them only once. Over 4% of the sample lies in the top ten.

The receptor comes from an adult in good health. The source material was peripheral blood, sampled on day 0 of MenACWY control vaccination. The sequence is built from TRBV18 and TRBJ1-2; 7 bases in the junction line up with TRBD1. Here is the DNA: TGTGCCAGCTCACCTGAATGGACAGGACTGTCTGGCGGCTACACCTTC. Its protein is CASSPEWTGLSGGYTF.